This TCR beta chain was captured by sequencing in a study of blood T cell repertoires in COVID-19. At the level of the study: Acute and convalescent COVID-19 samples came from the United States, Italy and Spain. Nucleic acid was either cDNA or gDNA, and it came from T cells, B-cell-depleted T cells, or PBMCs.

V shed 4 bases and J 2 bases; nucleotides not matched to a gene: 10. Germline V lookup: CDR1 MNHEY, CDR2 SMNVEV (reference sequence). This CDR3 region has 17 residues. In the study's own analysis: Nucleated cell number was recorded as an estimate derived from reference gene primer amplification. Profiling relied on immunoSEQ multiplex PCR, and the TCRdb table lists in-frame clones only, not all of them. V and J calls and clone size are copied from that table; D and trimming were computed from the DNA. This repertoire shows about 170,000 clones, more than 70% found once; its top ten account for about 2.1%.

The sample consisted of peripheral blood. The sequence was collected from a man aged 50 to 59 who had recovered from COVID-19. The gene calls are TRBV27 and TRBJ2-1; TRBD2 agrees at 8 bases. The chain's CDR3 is CASSSPSTSVAYNEQFF. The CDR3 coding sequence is TGTGCCAGCAGTTCCCCCTCGACTAGCGTAGCCTACAATGAGCAGTTCTTC.